These 10 T cell receptor beta chains were sequenced from one sample in a study of OX40 agonist ivuxolimab in advanced cancers. Libraries were prepared by immunoSEQ multiplex PCR; TCRdb keeps only in-frame clonotypes and omits some of them. The sample includes tens of thousands of clones, around 90% of them seen just once. The source material was CD4+ or CD8+ T cells sorted from blood, sampled in a trial of the OX40 agonist ivuxolimab. Receptors were obtained from an adult with an advanced solid tumor such as melanoma, head and neck, liver or kidney cancer.

The chain uses TRBV6-1 and TRBJ1-1; D is unresolved. CDR3 length equals 14 residues. V lost 1 base, J lost 1 base, and 7 bases lay in between. Germline V gives CDR1 MNHNS, CDR2 SASEGT. The CDR3 is CASSEERSNTEAFF. In DNA, the CDR3 is TGTGCCAGCAGTGAAGAGCGGTCGAACACTGAAGCTTTCTTT.

The DNA for the CDR3 is TGTGCCAGTAGTACCGGGACTAGCGCCTACAATGAGCAGTTCTTC. Protein product: CASSTGTSAYNEQFF. The chain employs TRBV19 and TRBJ2-1; 10 nucleotides line up with TRBD2. The J segment lost 2 bases and the V segment lost 4 bases, leaving 2 bases of the junction unmatched. The CDR3 is 15 amino acids. Germline V gene lookup returns CDR1 LNHDA and CDR2 SQIVND (reference sequence).

The rearrangement links TRBV11-2 to TRBJ1-2; D remains unclear. CDR3 length equals 13 residues. The germline V and J ends were trimmed by 0 bases and 7 bases, with 9 bases remaining between them. Germline V gene lookup returns CDR1 SGHAT and CDR2 FQNNGV. The CDR3 nucleotides are TGTGCCAGCAGCTTAGATCTGGAGGGTGGCTACACCTTC. This translates into CASSLDLEGGYTF.

The chain carries TRBV7-9 and TRBJ1-6, with a possible D match to TRBD1 (5 bases). Germline V lookup: CDR1 SEHNR, CDR2 FQNEAQ (reference sequence). V was pared by 5 bases and J by 7 bases, with 12 bases between. This CDR3 has 14 residues. The CDR3 DNA reads as TGTGCCAGCAGCGGGGTGACAGCAAATTCACCCCTCCACTTT. Translating it yields CASSGVTANSPLHF.

The gene calls are TRBV27 and TRBJ2-1, with D hard to call. The CDR3 spans 18 residues. V was pared by 0 bases and J by 7 bases, with 22 bases between. Germline CDR1 is MNHEY and CDR2 is SMNVEV (reference sequence). The DNA of the CDR3 is TGTGCCAGCAGTTTATCCCCCTCAACAGAATCCTTGTCGAATGAGCAGTTCTTC. Its translation is CASSLSPSTESLSNEQFF.

The CDR3 sequence: CASSFPGAINNEQFF. CDR3 DNA sequence: TGTGCCAGCAGCTTTCCGGGGGCTATCAACAATGAGCAGTTCTTC. This sequence joins TRBV5-4 and TRBJ2-1, with D perhaps assigned TRBD1 or TRBD2 (6 bases each). Germline V gene data show CDR1 as SGHNT and CDR2 as YYREEE (reference sequence). Trimming cost V 2 bases and J 5 bases, with 14 bases left between them. CDR3 length: 15 residues.

The chain is built from TRBV5-8 and TRBJ2-7, with 8 bases identical to TRBD1. In germline, CDR1 is SGHTS, CDR2 YDEGEE. CDR3 length: 15 amino acids. V lost 4 bases and J lost 6; bases outside the gene matches: 12. CDR3 nucleotide sequence: TGTGCCAGCAGCAAAAGGACAGGGCTACTTTTCGAGCAGTACGTC. Amino acid sequence: CASSKRTGLLFEQYV.

The J gene is TRBJ2-2, the V gene TRBV4-1; D may correspond to TRBD1 or TRBD2 (5 bases each). CDR3 size: 17 residues. V gave up 3 bases and J gave up 4 bases, with 18 bases separating them. In germline, CDR1 is MGHRA, CDR2 YSYEKL. The CDR3 here is CASSHAILGTVTGELFF. The CDR3 DNA reads TGCGCCAGCAGCCATGCTATCCTCGGGACGGTCACCGGGGAGCTGTTTTTT.

In DNA form, the CDR3 reads TGTGCCAGCAGCCAAGTCCAACGGACATTTAACACTGAAGCTTTCTTT. This sequence encodes CASSQVQRTFNTEAFF. The chain couples TRBV14 to TRBJ1-1; a weak D match, TRBD1 (5 bases). Germline V gives CDR1 SGHDN, CDR2 FVKESK. V was pared by 1 base and J by 2 bases, with 14 bases between. This CDR3 comprises 16 residues.

The rearrangement joins TRBV5-5 to TRBJ1-5, with D tentatively TRBD1 (6 bases). Germline CDR1 SGHKS, CDR2 YYEKEE (reference sequence). Trimming removed 1 base at V and 2 bases at J, with 10 bases between. The CDR3 runs to 15 residues. This CDR3 reads CASSLTGTGNQPQHF. The CDR3 DNA sequence: TGTGCCAGCAGCTTGACAGGGACTGGCAATCAGCCCCAGCATTTT.